The present TCR beta chain was sequenced within a study of graft-versus-host responses after intestinal transplantation. Generated by immunoSEQ multiplex PCR, the TCRdb table keeps only in-frame clones and is missing some. The table records around 88,000 clones, under 85% of them present only once. As for this clone: The target antigen is unknown.

Germline V lookup: CDR1 MNHNS, CDR2 SASEGT. The CDR3 has 16 amino acids. Trimming cost V 1 base and J 7 bases, with 17 bases left between them. The V gene is TRBV6-1, the J gene TRBJ2-4; TRBD2 is a possible D gene (6 bases). The origin of this receptor is a human donor who received an intestinal transplant. The starting material was unstimulated CD8+ T cells sorted from spleen or lymph node cells, obtained before intestinal transplant. The CDR3 DNA reads as TGTGCCAGCAGTGAAGTAAAAGGGGCAAGCGGGAACATTCAGTACTTC. As protein: CASSEVKGASGNIQYF.